A single sample is the source of the 7 T cell receptor beta chains below, sequenced in a study of graft-versus-host responses after intestinal transplantation. The protocol was immunoSEQ multiplex PCR, while the TCRdb copy is restricted to in-frame clones and leaves out a portion. The data show tens of thousands of clones, with more than 80% seen just once and around 2.3% held by the top ten. Their antigens are not known. The specimen comprised unstimulated CD8+ T cells sorted from spleen or lymph node cells, sampled before intestinal transplant. Receptor source: a human donor who received an intestinal transplant.

This clone has only one observation. This sequence joins TRBV5-4 and TRBJ2-1; D may be TRBD2 (5 bases). Germline V gives CDR1 SGHNT, CDR2 YYREEE (reference sequence). V was cut by 4 bases and J by 4 bases, with 18 bases left in between. The CDR3 sequence is 16 residues long. The CDR3 is CASSLPGERLYNEQFF. The CDR3 DNA follows: TGTGCCAGCAGCCTACCTGGGGAGCGGTTGTACAATGAGCAGTTCTTC. Drawing the rest from reference TRBV5-4 and TRBJ2-1, the complete variable domain is ETGVTQSPTHLIKTRGQQVTLRCSSQSGHNTVSWYQQALGQGPQFIFQYYREEENGRGNFPPRFSGLQFPNYSSELNVNALELDDSALYLCASSLPGERLYNEQFFGPGTRLTVL.

The chain links TRBV7-3 to TRBJ2-7, with D maybe TRBD2 (5 bases). Germline CDR1 reads SGHTA; CDR2 reads FQGTGA. This CDR3 region has 13 residues. The V and J ends lost 5 bases and 7 bases respectively, with 15 bases between them. CDR3 DNA: TGTGCCAGCAGCCTAGAACCAGGCGGGGAGCAGTACTTC. It specifies CASSLEPGGEQYF.

The chain employs TRBV27 and TRBJ2-7; weak D call: TRBD1 (6 bases). The CDR3 contains 14 residues. Germline lookup yields CDR1 MNHEY and CDR2 SMNVEV (reference sequence). V shed 5 bases and J shed 3 bases, with 14 bases lying between them. In nucleotides, the CDR3 is TGTGCCAGCAGTGTTACAGGGAACAGCTACGAGCAGTACTTC. Translating it yields CASSVTGNSYEQYF.

V gene TRBV15 combines with J gene TRBJ2-3; D might be TRBD1 (6 bases). Trimming cost V 5 bases and J 2 bases, with 14 bases left between them. The CDR3 is 15 residues long. The germline gives CDR1 LNHNV, CDR2 YYDKDF (reference sequence). The CDR3 sequence is CATSHQGPVTDTQYF. CDR3 bases: TGTGCCACCAGCCATCAGGGGCCGGTCACAGATACGCAGTATTTT.

On this clone: As the CDR3 is not closed by the conserved phenylalanine or tryptophan, this likely results from a read error. The rearrangement links TRBV5-1 to TRBJ2-7; 7 positions agree with TRBD1. CDR1 and CDR2 from the germline V gene are SGHRS and YFSETQ. This CDR3 spans 15 amino acids. Trimming at V came to 3 bases and at J to 3 bases, leaving 9 bases not matched to a gene. The CDR3 region has the DNA TGCGCCAGCAGCTGGAACGGACAGGTAATCTACGAGCAGTACCTC. The encoded protein is CASSWNGQVIYEQYL.

For this clone: A junction boundary mismatches the germline segment, possibly from a read error. The chain recombines TRBV20-1 with TRBJ1-6, with D possibly being TRBD1 (5 bases). The CDR3 is made up of 9 amino acids. Germline-derived CDR1 and CDR2 are DFQATT and SNEGSKA (reference sequence). CDR3 sequence reads: CSASFREVF. The CDR3 nucleotides are TGCAGTGCTAGCTTCAGGGAGGTATTT.

This clone has more than one count but fewer than ten. The chain joins TRBV5-1 to TRBJ1-2; TRBD1 matches 9 bases. J lost 4 bases, V lost 4 bases, and 8 bases had no gene match. The germline V gene has CDR1 SGHRS and CDR2 YFSETQ. This CDR3 comprises 15 residues. The CDR3 DNA follows: TGCGCCAGCAGCCGATTCCTGACAGGGGGCTATGGCTACACCTTC. Translation: CASSRFLTGGYGYTF. Full variable domain (rest looked up from reference TRBV5-1 and TRBJ1-2): KAGVTQTPRYLIKTRGQQVTLSCSPISGHRSVSWYQQTPGQGLQFLFEYFSETQRNKGNFPGRFSGRQFSNSRSEMNVSTLELGDSALYLCASSRFLTGGYGYTFGSGTRLTVV.